What follows describes a single TCR beta chain. Its specificity is not known. One entry per CDR3 protein, called by TCRdb with MiXCR from the 5' RACE reads. The data contain roughly 480,000 distinct CDR3 sequences, 24% of them singletons. The data were obtained in a study of identical twins. Study-wide findings and caveats: Reduced insertions were recorded for abundant cord blood beta clonotypes, with no such pattern in memory repertoires.

Germline V CDR1 and CDR2: KGHSH, LQKENI. V lost 5 bases and J lost 3; bases outside the gene matches: 4. The CDR3 sequence is 14 residues long. The same sample was also studied in work on T cells expressing NK-cell markers. That publication notes: Among CD8+ T cells from more than five donors, dominant NKG2C+ clonotypes accounted for roughly 1.0-7.0%.

V and J are TRBV18 and TRBJ2-3, with 8 bases that match TRBD2. The source is a young woman in good health. The sequencing sample was made of CD4+ T cells sorted from blood. CDR3 amino acids: CASSAGRVTDTQYF. CDR3 in DNA: TGTGCCAGCTCAGCCGGGAGGGTTACAGATACGCAGTATTTT.